This TCR beta chain was found in a study of OX40 agonist ivuxolimab in advanced cancers. Whole-study context: Past anti-PD-1, anti-PD-L1 or anti-CTLA-4 therapy was accepted, and roughly 38% had received some. Study-level results: Expanded peripheral T cells had an undetermined antigen specificity.

Produced via immunoSEQ multiplex PCR; TCRdb's table is partial and in-frame only. The sample contains 60,000 to 75,000 clones, roughly nine tenths of which appear only once. Trimming took 3 bases from V and 6 from J, leaving 11 bases between them. This CDR3 is 13 amino acids long. Germline V gene lookup returns CDR1 MNHNS and CDR2 SASEGT. A remark on this clone: As yet, its antigen is unknown.

The sample was CD4+ or CD8+ T cells sorted from blood, taken in a trial of the OX40 agonist ivuxolimab. This receptor was identified in an adult with an advanced solid tumor such as melanoma, head and neck, liver or kidney cancer. V usage is TRBV6-1 and J usage is TRBJ1-1; D gene ambiguous. The CDR3 protein is CASSDVLRAEAFF. CDR3 nucleotides: TGTGCCAGCAGTGATGTACTTCGGGCTGAAGCTTTCTTT.